Listed below are T cell receptor beta chains from one sample, sequenced in a study of CD8 T cells in Susac syndrome. TCRdb passed the immunoSEQ multiplex PCR reads through MiXCR, listing each CDR3 protein once. The table shows about 210,000 distinct CDR3 sequences, with around 95% occurring only once. The sequencing sample was made of CD4+ T cells from PBMCs. The receptors stem from a human donor with multiple sclerosis. The CDR3 runs from the conserved cysteine through the conserved F or W. Each record gives: clone size, J gene, V gene, D gene, CDR3 protein, CDR3 DNA. D genes are given only for firm matches. Clone sizes are given selectively: once, few, many, or a class where the clone is expanded.

.	TRBJ1-1	TRBV9	.	CASSVAPQNTEAFF	TGTGCCAGCAGCGTAGCCCCCCAGAACACTGAAGCTTTCTTT
.	TRBJ2-3	TRBV15	.	CATSRVKDTQYF	TGTGCCACCAGCAGAGTAAAAGATACGCAGTATTTT
.	TRBJ2-1	TRBV9	.	CASSVGLLNEQFF	TGTGCCAGCAGCGTAGGACTACTCAATGAGCAGTTCTTC
few	TRBJ2-5	TRBV6-6	.	CASSLRGGETQYF	TGTGCCAGCAGCTTGAGGGGCGGGGAGACCCAGTACTTC
.	TRBJ2-7	TRBV7-9	.	CASSSDDRTYEQYF	TGTGCCAGCAGTTCCGACGACAGAACCTACGAGCAGTACTTC
.	TRBJ1-2	TRBV29-1	.	CGGGDTGGYTF	TGCGGGGGGGGAGACACGGGAGGCTACACCTTC
.	TRBJ2-1	TRBV9	TRBD2	CASSVRLAGTNEQFF	TGTGCCAGCAGCGTCCGACTAGCGGGAACCAATGAGCAGTTCTTC
.	TRBJ2-1	TRBV15	TRBD2	CATSRSYSGGRYNEQFF	TGTGCCACCAGCAGATCCTATAGCGGGGGGCGATACAATGAGCAGTTCTTC
.	TRBJ1-5	TRBV9	.	CASSVASNQPQHF	TGTGCCAGCAGCGTAGCCTCAAATCAGCCCCAGCATTTT
.	TRBJ2-5	TRBV20-1	TRBD2	CSAPWPLLAGGHETQYF	TGCAGTGCTCCATGGCCCCTACTAGCGGGAGGGCATGAGACCCAGTACTTC
once	TRBJ2-3	TRBV28	.	CASSSPGELPDTQYF	TGTGCCAGCAGTTCTCCTGGGGAGCTCCCCGATACGCAGTATTTT
.	TRBJ2-3	TRBV7-2	TRBD1	CASSRQGQGTDTQYF	TGTGCCAGCAGCAGACAGGGACAGGGGACAGATACGCAGTATTTT
.	TRBJ2-1	TRBV20-1	.	CSASRGRSEQFF	TGCAGTGCCTCCCGGGGCCGTAGTGAGCAGTTCTTC
few	TRBJ2-1	TRBV7-2	.	CASSLERNEQFF	TGTGCCAGCAGCTTAGAGCGCAATGAGCAGTTCTTC
.	TRBJ1-5	TRBV20-1	.	CSAREGGNQPQHF	TGCAGTGCTAGAGAGGGTGGCAATCAGCCCCAGCATTTT
.	TRBJ2-5	TRBV11-2	.	CASSLEGGTQYF	TGTGCCAGCAGCTTAGAGGGTGGGACCCAGTACTTC
once	TRBJ2-7	TRBV7-9	TRBD2	CASSPGGALDEQYF	TGTGCCAGCAGCCCCGGGGGGGCTTTGGACGAGCAGTACTTC
.	TRBJ2-7	TRBV25-1	.	CASSEYYSYEQYF	TGTGCCAGCAGTGAATATTACTCCTACGAGCAGTACTTC
.	TRBJ2-5	TRBV2	TRBD2	CATGAGGKQETQYF	TGTGCCACCGGAGCGGGAGGGAAACAAGAGACCCAGTACTTC
.	TRBJ2-7	TRBV20-1	TRBD2	CSARLSGSYEQYF	TGCAGTGCTAGGCTTAGCGGGAGCTACGAGCAGTACTTC
once	TRBJ2-3	TRBV28	.	CASHKGGQPHDTQYF	TGTGCCAGCCATAAAGGTGGGCAGCCACACGATACGCAGTATTTT
.	TRBJ1-5	TRBV2	TRBD1	CASRGDRDGQPQHF	TGTGCCAGCAGGGGGGACAGGGACGGTCAGCCCCAGCATTTT
.	TRBJ2-1	TRBV13	.	CASSGLVNEQFF	TGTGCCAGCTCAGGTCTCGTAAATGAGCAGTTCTTC
.	TRBJ1-2	TRBV11-2	TRBD1	CASSLARQGAQSGYTF	TGTGCCAGCAGCTTAGCCCGACAGGGGGCTCAGTCTGGCTACACCTTC
.	TRBJ1-2	TRBV12-3/TRBV12-4	TRBD1	CASELRTGGNGYTF	TGTGCCAGCGAGTTGAGGACAGGGGGCAATGGCTACACCTTC
.	TRBJ2-3	TRBV29-1	TRBD2	CSVGLAGVAGTDTQYF	TGCAGCGTTGGACTAGCGGGAGTTGCAGGCACAGATACGCAGTATTTT
.	TRBJ2-1	TRBV9	.	CASSDDINEQFF	TGTGCCAGCAGCGACGACATTAATGAGCAGTTCTTC
once	TRBJ2-7	TRBV7-9	.	CASSSGGGSTGKQYF	TGTGCCAGCAGTTCCGGTGGGGGTTCCACTGGGAAGCAGTACTTC
.	TRBJ1-2	TRBV20-1	.	CSAGYGEGYTF	TGCAGTGCTGGTTATGGGGAGGGCTACACCTTC
.	TRBJ1-2	TRBV6-5	.	CASSYSDRGYGYTF	TGTGCCAGCAGTTACTCTGACCGGGGCTATGGCTACACCTTC
.	TRBJ1-2	TRBV3-1	.	CASSQGSGYTF	TGTGCCAGCAGCCAGGGATCTGGCTACACCTTC
.	TRBJ2-5	TRBV9	.	CASSTRDRGRGTQYF	TGTGCCAGCAGCACCCGGGACCGGGGTCGCGGGACCCAGTACTTC
.	TRBJ1-2	TRBV4-1	TRBD1	CASSQVFSGQPYGYTF	TGCGCCAGCAGCCAAGTCTTCTCGGGACAGCCCTATGGCTACACCTTC
.	TRBJ2-2	TRBV27	.	CASSFSRELVAGELFF	TGTGCCAGCAGTTTTAGCCGGGAGCTGGTGGCCGGGGAGCTGTTTTTT
.	TRBJ1-2	TRBV25-1	.	CASSDNPSGRFILGGYTF	TGTGCCAGCAGTGACAACCCTTCGGGACGATTTATTTTGGGGGGCTACACCTTC
.	TRBJ1-3	TRBV28	.	CASSNLVDLGNTIYF	TGTGCCAGCAGTAATCTGGTGGATCTTGGAAACACCATATATTTT
.	TRBJ2-2	TRBV29-1	.	CSVEDAVGFGRDTGELFF	TGCAGCGTTGAAGATGCCGTGGGGTTCGGGAGAGACACCGGGGAGCTGTTTTTT
.	TRBJ2-1	TRBV27	TRBD2	CASSSGRYNEQFF	TGTGCCAGCAGCAGCGGGAGGTACAATGAGCAGTTCTTC
once	TRBJ2-5	TRBV21-1	.	CASSKGRLDQETQYF	TGTGCCAGCAGCAAAGGCCGACTAGATCAAGAGACCCAGTACTTC